These 2 T cell receptor beta chains share one sample of origin, sequenced in a study of identical twins (dated by TCRdb to 2016 to 2017). To prepare the library, 5' RACE was applied. The instrument given in TCRdb is Illumina HiSeq 2000. TCRdb trimmed public reads at Q25 via fastp, called clones via MiXCR and kept in-frame beta chains. Entries are consolidated by CDR3 protein sequence, retaining the most common genes and DNA. The sample data list under 300,000 distinct CDR3 sequences, and 11% to 15% of these were observed just once. 8.5% to 10% of the sample rests with the top ten. The specimen was memory (CD45RO+) T cells sorted from blood. Interpreted using the paper, the cell subset or site label stands for: CD45RO+ enriched T cells. These receptors came from a woman under 30 in good health.

This clonotype appeared a few times. V and J are TRBV6-5 and TRBJ1-1, with D perhaps matching TRBD1 (5 bases). Per germline, CDR1 MNHEY and CDR2 SVGAGI. This CDR3 is 15 amino acids long. V was trimmed by 2 bases and J by 1 base, leaving 11 bases between them. The CDR3 sequence is CASSYATTENTEAFF. CDR3 DNA: TGTGCCAGCAGTTACGCTACGACAGAGAACACTGAAGCTTTCTTT.

The chain couples TRBV10-2 to TRBJ2-1; D is unclear. Germline V gene sequence: CDR1 WSHSY, CDR2 SAAADI. Trimming left V 3 bases short and J 4 bases short, with 7 bases between. There are 13 residues in the CDR3. CDR3 in amino acids: CASSEGIYNEQFF. The CDR3 nucleotides are TGCGCCAGCAGTGAAGGTATATACAATGAGCAGTTCTTC.